Detailed here is one TCR beta chain. What it binds is unknown. These data come from a study of T cell repertoires in cytomegalovirus infection. Study context: Well-studied HLA-B-restricted CMV epitopes were used in the study alongside recently identified HLA-C-restricted ones. CMV infection together with matching HLA type was indicated by public TCR beta signatures. Study results and caveats: Clonotypes of TCR beta that were HLA-C-restricted and CMV-specific dominated the ex vivo response. Summed frequency of public TCR beta families distinguished CMV carriers with the relevant HLA.

The CDR3 extends over 14 amino acids. Germline-derived CDR1 and CDR2 are DFQATT and SNEGSKA (reference sequence). V shed 1 base, J shed 4 bases, and the junction held 5 bases outside the gene matches. TCRdb fed the reads into MiXCR, producing one record per CDR3 protein. The sample shows approximately 74,000 distinct CDR3 sequences, 35% to 45% of them seen only once. The sample in question was CD8+ T cells from cultured PBMCs, obtained from culture after CMV antigen stimulation. The chain uses TRBV20-1 and TRBJ2-7, with 9 bases aligning to TRBD1. This sequence originates from a human donor in good health (CMV status not recorded). Some clones in this sample may be carry-over from other donors' samples. DNA for the CDR3: TGCAGTGCTAGAGGGGACAGGGATCTGTACGAGCAGTACTTC. Residues: CSARGDRDLYEQYF.